A single T cell receptor beta chain is shown here with its context. The target antigen is unknown. Drawing of blood for sampling happened at baseline, at cycle 4 day 1, and at cycle 7 day 1. The data belong to a study of OX40 agonist ivuxolimab in advanced cancers. Study conclusions and caveats: Also present in some nonresponders was a low level of normalized T-cell clonal expansion. At 0.1-3.0 mg/kg, partial responders had clonal expansion among the lowest observed. No antigen was identified for the clonally expanded peripheral T cells.

CDR3 length: 17 amino acids. Germline CDR1 and CDR2: MNHEY and SMNVEV (reference sequence). Trimming left V 6 bases short and J 4 bases short, with 22 bases between. Assay: immunoSEQ multiplex PCR; the TCRdb copy retains only in-frame clones and omits some. Among around 74,000 clones listed, 85% to 95% were seen once. This clonotype was obtained from an adult with an advanced solid tumor such as melanoma, head and neck, liver or kidney cancer. The chain has TRBV27 and TRBJ1-5; no reliable D call. The material was CD4+ or CD8+ T cells sorted from blood, obtained in a trial of the OX40 agonist ivuxolimab. DNA for the CDR3: TGTGCCAGCAGATCCCGGGCCTCTCCTCCGGCAAATCAGCCCCAGCATTTT. It yields the protein CASRSRASPPANQPQHF.